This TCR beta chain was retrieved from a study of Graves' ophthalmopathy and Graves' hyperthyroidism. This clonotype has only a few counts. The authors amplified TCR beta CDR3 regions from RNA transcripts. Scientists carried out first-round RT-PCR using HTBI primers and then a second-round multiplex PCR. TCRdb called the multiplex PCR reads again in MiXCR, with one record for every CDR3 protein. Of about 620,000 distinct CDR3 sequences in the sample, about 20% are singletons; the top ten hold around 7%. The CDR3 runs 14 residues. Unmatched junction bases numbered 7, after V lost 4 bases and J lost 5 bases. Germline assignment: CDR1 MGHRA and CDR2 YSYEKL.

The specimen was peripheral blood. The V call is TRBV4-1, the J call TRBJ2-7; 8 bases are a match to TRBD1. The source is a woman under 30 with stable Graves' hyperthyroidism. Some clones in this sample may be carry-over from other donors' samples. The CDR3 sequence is CASSPDRDLDEQYF. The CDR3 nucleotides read TGCGCCAGCAGCCCGGACAGGGACTTGGACGAGCAGTACTTC.